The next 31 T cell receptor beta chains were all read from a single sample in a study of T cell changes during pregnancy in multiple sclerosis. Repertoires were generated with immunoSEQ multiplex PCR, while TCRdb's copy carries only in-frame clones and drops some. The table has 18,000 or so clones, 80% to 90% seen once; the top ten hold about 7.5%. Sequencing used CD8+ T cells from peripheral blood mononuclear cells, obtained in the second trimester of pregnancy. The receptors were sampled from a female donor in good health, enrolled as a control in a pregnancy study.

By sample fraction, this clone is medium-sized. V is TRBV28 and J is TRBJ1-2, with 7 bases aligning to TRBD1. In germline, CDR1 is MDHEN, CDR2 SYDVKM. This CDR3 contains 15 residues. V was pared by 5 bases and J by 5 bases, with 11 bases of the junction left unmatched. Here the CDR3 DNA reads TGTGCCAGCAGTCCAACCGACAGGGTAACATATGGCTACACCTTC. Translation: CASSPTDRVTYGYTF.

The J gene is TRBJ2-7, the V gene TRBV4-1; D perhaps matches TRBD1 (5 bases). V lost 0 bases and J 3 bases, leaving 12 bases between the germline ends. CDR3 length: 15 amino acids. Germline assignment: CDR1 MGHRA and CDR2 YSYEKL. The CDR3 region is CASSQDPGLSYEQYF. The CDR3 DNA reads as TGCGCCAGCAGCCAAGACCCAGGGCTCAGCTACGAGCAGTACTTC.

The CDR3 DNA follows: TGTGCCAGCAGCAGGGTCGGGGGAGACTACGAGCAGTACTTC. Amino acid sequence: CASSRVGGDYEQYF. The V gene is TRBV28, the J gene TRBJ2-7, with D perhaps TRBD2 (6 bases). V gave up 6 bases and J gave up 3 bases, with 15 bases separating them. Germline loops: CDR1 MDHEN, CDR2 SYDVKM. This CDR3 comprises 14 residues.

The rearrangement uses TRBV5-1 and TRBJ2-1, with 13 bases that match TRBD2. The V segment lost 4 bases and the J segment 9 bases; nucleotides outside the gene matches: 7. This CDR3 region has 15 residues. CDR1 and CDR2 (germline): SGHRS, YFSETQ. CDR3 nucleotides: TGCGCCAGCAGCATAGGACTAGCGGGAGAGACTGAGCAGTTCTTC. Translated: CASSIGLAGETEQFF.

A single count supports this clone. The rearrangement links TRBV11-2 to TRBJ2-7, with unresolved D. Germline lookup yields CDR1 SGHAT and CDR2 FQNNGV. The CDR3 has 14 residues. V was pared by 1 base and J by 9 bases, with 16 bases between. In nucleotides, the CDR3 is TGTGCCAGCAGCTTAGTCTTAGCCCGCCACGGGCAGTACTTC. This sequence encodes CASSLVLARHGQYF.

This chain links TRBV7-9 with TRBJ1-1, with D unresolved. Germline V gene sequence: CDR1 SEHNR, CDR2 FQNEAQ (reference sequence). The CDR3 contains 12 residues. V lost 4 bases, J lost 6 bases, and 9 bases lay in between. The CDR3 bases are TGTGCCAGCAGCTCCCAGGTGCCTGAAGCTTTCTTT. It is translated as CASSSQVPEAFF.

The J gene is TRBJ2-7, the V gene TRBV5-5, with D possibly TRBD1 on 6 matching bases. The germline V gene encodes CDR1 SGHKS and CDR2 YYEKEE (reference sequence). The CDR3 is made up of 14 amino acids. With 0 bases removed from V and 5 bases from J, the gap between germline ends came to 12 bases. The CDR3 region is CASSLDRVMDEQYF. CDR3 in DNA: TGTGCCAGCAGCTTGGACAGGGTAATGGACGAGCAGTACTTC.

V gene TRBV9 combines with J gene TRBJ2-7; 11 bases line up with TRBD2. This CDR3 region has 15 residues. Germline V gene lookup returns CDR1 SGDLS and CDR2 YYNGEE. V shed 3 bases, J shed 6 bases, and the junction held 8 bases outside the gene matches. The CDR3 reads CASSATSGGVGEQYF. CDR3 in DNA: TGTGCCAGCAGCGCCACTAGCGGGGGAGTAGGCGAGCAGTACTTC.

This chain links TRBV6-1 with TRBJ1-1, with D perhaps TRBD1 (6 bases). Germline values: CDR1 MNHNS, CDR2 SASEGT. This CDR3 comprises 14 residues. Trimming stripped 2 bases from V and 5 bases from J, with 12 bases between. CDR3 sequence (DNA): TGTGCCAGCAGTGAATCAGGGGAGGGGACTGAAGCTTTCTTT. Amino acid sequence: CASSESGEGTEAFF.

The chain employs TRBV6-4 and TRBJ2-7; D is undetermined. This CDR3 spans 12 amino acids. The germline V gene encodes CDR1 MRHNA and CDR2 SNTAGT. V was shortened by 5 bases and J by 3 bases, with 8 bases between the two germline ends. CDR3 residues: CASSRDLYEQYF. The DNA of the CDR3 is TGTGCCAGCAGTAGAGATCTCTACGAGCAGTACTTC.

CDR3 nucleotides: TGCGCCAGCAGCCAAAATAGCGGGAGCAACGAGCAGTACTTC. The encoded protein is CASSQNSGSNEQYF. The rearrangement uses TRBV4-1 and TRBJ2-7, with 9 bases lining up with TRBD2. Germline V gene sequence: CDR1 MGHRA, CDR2 YSYEKL. V lost 2 bases, J lost 5 bases, and 4 bases stayed unmatched. The length of the CDR3 is 14 residues.

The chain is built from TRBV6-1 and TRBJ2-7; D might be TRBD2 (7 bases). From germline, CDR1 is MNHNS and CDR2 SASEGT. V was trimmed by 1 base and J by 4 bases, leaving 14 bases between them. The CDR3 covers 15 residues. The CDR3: CASSEEGGTVYEQYF. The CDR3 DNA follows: TGTGCCAGCAGTGAAGAGGGGGGGACTGTGTACGAGCAGTACTTC.

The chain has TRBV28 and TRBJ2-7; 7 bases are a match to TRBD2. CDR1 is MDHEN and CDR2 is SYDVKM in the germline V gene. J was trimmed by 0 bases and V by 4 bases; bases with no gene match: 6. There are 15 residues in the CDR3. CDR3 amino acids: CASSYGASGSYEQYF. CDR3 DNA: TGTGCCAGCAGTTATGGGGCTAGCGGCTCCTACGAGCAGTACTTC.

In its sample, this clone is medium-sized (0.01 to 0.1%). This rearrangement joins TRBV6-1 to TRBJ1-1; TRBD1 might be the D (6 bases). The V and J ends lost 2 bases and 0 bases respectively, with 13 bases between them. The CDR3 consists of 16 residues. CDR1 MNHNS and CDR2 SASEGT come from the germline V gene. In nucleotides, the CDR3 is TGTGCCAGCAGTGAAAGTGCAGGGGACATGAACACTGAAGCTTTCTTT. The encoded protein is CASSESAGDMNTEAFF.

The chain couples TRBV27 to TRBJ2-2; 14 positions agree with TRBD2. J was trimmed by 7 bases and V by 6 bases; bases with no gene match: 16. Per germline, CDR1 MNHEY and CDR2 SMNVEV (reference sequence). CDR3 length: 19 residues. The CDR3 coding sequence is TGTGCCAGCAGAGCGGGACTAGCGGGGGCCCCCGTTGGGAGCGGGGAGCTGTTTTTT. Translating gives CASRAGLAGAPVGSGELFF.

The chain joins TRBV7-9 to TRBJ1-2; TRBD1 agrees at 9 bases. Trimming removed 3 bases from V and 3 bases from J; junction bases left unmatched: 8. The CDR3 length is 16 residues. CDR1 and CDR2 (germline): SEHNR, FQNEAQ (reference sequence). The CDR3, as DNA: TGTGCCAGCAGCTTGGGGGACAGGGAGTTCCACTATGGCTACACCTTC. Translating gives CASSLGDREFHYGYTF.

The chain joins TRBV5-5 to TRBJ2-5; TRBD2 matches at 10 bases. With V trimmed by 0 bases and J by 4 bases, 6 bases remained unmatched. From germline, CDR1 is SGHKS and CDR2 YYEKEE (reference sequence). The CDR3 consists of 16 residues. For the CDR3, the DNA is TGTGCCAGCAGCTTGGCCTCTAGCGGGAGCGGAGAGACCCAGTACTTC. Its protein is CASSLASSGSGETQYF. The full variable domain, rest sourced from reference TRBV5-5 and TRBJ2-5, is DAGVTQSPTHLIKTRGQQVTLRCSPISGHKSVSWYQQVLGQGPQFIFQYYEKEERGRGNFPDRFSARQFPNYSSELNVNALLLGDSALYLCASSLASSGSGETQYFGPGTRLLVL.

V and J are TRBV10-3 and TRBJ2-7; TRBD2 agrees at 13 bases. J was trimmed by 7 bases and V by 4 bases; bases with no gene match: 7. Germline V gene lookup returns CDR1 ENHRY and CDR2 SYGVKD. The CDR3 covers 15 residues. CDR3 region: CAISGGTSGKREQYF. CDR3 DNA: TGTGCCATCAGTGGGGGGACTAGCGGGAAAAGAGAGCAGTACTTC.

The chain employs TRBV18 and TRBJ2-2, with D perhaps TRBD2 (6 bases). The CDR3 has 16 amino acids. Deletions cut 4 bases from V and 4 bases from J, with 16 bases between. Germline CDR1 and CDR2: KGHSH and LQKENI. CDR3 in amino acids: CASSRFGGSGTGELFF. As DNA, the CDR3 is TGTGCCAGCTCACGCTTTGGCGGTAGCGGCACCGGGGAGCTGTTTTTT.

This CDR3 is CASSHGGGNSPLHF. The CDR3, as DNA: TGTGCCAGTAGTCATGGGGGAGGGAATTCACCCCTCCACTTT. The chain recombines TRBV19 with TRBJ1-6, with D tentatively TRBD1 (5 bases). Trimming stripped 5 bases from V and 7 bases from J, with 12 bases between. The CDR3 extends over 14 amino acids. CDR1 is LNHDA, CDR2 SQIVND, per germline (reference sequence).

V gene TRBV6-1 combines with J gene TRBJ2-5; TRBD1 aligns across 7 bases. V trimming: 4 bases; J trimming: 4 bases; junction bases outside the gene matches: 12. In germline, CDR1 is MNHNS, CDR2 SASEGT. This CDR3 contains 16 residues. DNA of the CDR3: TGTGCCAGCAGTGCAGGACAGGCCTTAGGGAGAGAGACCCAGTACTTC. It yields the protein CASSAGQALGRETQYF.

CDR3 bases: TGTGCCACCAGCAGAGAGGGACTAGCGGCATCTCAAGAGACCCAGTACTTC. Its protein is CATSREGLAASQETQYF. The genes are TRBV15 and TRBJ2-5, with TRBD2 identical over 11 bases. The V and J ends lost 0 bases and 2 bases, in that order; junction bases with no gene match: 5. Germline loops: CDR1 LNHNV, CDR2 YYDKDF (reference sequence). CDR3 length equals 17 residues. The full variable domain, completed using reference TRBV15 and TRBJ2-5, is DAMVIQNPRYQVTQFGKPVTLSCSQTLNHNVMYWYQQKSSQAPKLLFHYYDKDFNNEADTPDNFQSRRPNTSFCFLDIRSPGLGDTAMYLCATSREGLAASQETQYFGPGTRLLVL.

The CDR3 DNA reads as TGTGCCAGCAGCTTAATAGGGGGCGATAGCAATCAGCCCCAGCATTTT. Protein sequence: CASSLIGGDSNQPQHF. The genes are TRBV7-2 and TRBJ1-5; 7 bases line up with TRBD1. Germline CDR1 reads SGHTA; CDR2 reads FQGNSA. J lost 0 bases, V lost 2 bases, and 4 bases had no gene match. The CDR3 runs to 16 residues.

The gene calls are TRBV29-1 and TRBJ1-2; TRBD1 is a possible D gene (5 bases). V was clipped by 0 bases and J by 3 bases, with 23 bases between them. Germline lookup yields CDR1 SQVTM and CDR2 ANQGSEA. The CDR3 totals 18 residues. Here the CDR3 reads CSVEDWGRFGEVDYGYTF. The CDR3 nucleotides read TGCAGCGTTGAAGATTGGGGGAGGTTCGGTGAGGTGGACTATGGCTACACCTTC.

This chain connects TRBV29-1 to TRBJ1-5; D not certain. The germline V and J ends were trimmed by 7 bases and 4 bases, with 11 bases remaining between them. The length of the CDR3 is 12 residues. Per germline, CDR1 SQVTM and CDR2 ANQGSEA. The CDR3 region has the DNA TGCAGCGCGGGAAGAGCTAATCAGCCCCAGCATTTT. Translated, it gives CSAGRANQPQHF. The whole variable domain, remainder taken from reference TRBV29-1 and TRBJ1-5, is SAVISQKPSRDICQRGTSLTIQCQVDSQVTMMFWYRQQPGQSLTLIATANQGSEATYESGFVIDKFPISRPNLTFSTLTVSNMSPEDSSIYLCSAGRANQPQHFGDGTRLSIL.

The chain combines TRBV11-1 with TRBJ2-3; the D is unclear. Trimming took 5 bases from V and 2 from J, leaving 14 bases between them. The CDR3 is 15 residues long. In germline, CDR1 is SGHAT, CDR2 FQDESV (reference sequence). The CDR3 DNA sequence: TGTGCCAGCAGCGACTGGAAGCAAGTCACAGATACGCAGTATTTT. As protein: CASSDWKQVTDTQYF.

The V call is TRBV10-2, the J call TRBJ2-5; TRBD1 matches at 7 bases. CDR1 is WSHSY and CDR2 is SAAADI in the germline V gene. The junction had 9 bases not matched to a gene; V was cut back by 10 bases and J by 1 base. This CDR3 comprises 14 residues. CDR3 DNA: TGCGCCATCACACCCCGGGACAGCCAAGAGACCCAGTACTTC. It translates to CAITPRDSQETQYF.

The CDR3 loop reads CASWGQGHNEQFF. CDR3 nucleotides: TGTGCCAGCTGGGGACAGGGACACAATGAGCAGTTCTTC. The genes are TRBV6-1 and TRBJ2-1, with TRBD1 matching over 9 bases. The CDR3 runs 13 residues. The V and J ends lost 8 bases and 5 bases, in that order; junction bases with no gene match: 4. Per the germline V gene, CDR1 is MNHNS and CDR2 is SASEGT.

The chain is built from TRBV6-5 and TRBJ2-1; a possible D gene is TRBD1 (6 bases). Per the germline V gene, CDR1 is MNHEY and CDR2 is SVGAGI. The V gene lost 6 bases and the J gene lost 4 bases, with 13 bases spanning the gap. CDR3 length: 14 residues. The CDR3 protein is CASSSLGGYNEQFF. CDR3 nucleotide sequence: TGTGCCAGCAGCTCGCTAGGGGGTTACAATGAGCAGTTCTTC.

The CDR3 bases are TGTGCCAGCACCCGAAGCGGGAGATGGACCGGGGAGCTGTTTTTT. It yields the protein CASTRSGRWTGELFF. The V gene is TRBV28, the J gene TRBJ2-2, with TRBD2 identical over 8 bases. The germline CDR1 and CDR2 sequences are MDHEN and SYDVKM. This CDR3 is built from 15 residues. With 7 bases clipped from V and 5 bases from J, the junction kept 9 bases outside the gene matches.

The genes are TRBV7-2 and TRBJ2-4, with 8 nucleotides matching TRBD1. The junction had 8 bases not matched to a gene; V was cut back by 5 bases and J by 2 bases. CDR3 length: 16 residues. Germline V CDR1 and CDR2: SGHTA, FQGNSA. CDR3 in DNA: TGTGCCAGCAGCCCCTGGACAGGGTTGACCAAAAACATTCAGTACTTC. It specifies CASSPWTGLTKNIQYF.